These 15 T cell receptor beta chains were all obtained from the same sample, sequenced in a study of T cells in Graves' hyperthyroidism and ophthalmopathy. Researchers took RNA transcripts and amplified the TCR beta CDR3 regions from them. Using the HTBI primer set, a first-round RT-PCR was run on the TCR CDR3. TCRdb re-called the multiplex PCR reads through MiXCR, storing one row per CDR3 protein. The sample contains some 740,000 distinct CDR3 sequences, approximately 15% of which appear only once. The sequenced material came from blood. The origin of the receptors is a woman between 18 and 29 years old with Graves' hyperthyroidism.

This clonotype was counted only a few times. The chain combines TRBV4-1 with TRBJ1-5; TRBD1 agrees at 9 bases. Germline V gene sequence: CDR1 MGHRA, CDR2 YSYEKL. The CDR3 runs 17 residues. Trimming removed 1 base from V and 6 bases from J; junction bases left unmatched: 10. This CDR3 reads CASSQGKGTGPAQPQHF. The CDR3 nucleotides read TGCGCCAGCAGCCAAGGGAAAGGGACAGGGCCGGCTCAGCCCCAGCATTTT.

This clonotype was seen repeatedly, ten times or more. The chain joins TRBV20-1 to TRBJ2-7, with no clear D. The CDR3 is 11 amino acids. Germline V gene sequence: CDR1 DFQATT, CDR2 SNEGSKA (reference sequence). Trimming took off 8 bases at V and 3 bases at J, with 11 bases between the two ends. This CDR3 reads CSKNTDYEQYF. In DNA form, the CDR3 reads TGCAGTAAAAATACAGACTACGAGCAGTACTTC.

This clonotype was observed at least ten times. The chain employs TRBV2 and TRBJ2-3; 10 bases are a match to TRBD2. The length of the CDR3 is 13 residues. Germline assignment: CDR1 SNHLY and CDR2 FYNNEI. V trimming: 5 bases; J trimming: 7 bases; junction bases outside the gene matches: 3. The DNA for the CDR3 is TGTGCCAGCAGTCCTAGCGGGAGTAATACGCAGTATTTT. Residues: CASSPSGSNTQYF.

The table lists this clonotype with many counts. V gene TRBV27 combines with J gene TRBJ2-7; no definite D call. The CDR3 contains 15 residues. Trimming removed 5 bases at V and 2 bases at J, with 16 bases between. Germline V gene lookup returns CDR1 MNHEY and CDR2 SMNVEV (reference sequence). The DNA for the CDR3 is TGTGCCAGCAGTACCTTAGGGCGAACGACCTACGAGCAGTACTTC. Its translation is CASSTLGRTTYEQYF.

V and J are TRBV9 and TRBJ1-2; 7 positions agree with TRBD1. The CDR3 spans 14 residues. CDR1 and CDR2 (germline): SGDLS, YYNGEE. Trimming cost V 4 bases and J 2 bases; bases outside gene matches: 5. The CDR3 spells CASSPPGQNYGYTF. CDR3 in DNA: TGTGCCAGCAGCCCCCCGGGACAGAACTATGGCTACACCTTC.

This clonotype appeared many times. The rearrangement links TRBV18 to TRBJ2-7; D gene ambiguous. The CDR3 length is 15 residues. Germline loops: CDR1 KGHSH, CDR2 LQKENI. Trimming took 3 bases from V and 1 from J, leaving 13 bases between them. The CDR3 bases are TGTGCCAGCTCACCGCGTTCTGGTCAATCCTACGAGCAGTACTTC. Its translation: CASSPRSGQSYEQYF.

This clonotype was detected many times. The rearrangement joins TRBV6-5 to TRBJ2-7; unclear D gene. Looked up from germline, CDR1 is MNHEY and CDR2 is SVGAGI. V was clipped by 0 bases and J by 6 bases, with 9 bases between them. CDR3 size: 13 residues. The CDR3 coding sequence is TGTGCCAGCAGTTACTCGTTAACAAGCGAGCAGTACTTC. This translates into CASSYSLTSEQYF.

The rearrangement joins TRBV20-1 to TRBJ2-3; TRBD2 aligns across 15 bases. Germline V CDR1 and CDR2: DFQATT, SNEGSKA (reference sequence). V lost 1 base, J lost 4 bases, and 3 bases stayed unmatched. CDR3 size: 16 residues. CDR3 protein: CSARGTSGRVADTQYF. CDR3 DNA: TGCAGTGCTAGAGGGACTAGCGGGAGGGTTGCAGATACGCAGTATTTT.

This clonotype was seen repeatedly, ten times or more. In DNA form, the CDR3 reads TGTGCCAGCAGCCCAAGGGCTAGCGGGAGGGCCCAAAGCACAGATACGCAGTATTTT. It yields the protein CASSPRASGRAQSTDTQYF. V is TRBV7-9 and J is TRBJ2-3, with TRBD2 matching over 12 bases. Per the germline V gene, CDR1 is SEHNR and CDR2 is FQNEAQ (reference sequence). The CDR3 totals 19 residues. V shed 5 bases and J 0 bases; nucleotides not matched to a gene: 12.

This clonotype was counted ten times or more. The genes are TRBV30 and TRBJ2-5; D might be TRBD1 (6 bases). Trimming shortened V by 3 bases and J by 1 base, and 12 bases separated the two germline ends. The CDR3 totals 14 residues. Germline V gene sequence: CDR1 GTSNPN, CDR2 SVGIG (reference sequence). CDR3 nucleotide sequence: TGTGCCTGGAGCGCACAGGGCATCCAAGAGACCCAGTACTTC. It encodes CAWSAQGIQETQYF.

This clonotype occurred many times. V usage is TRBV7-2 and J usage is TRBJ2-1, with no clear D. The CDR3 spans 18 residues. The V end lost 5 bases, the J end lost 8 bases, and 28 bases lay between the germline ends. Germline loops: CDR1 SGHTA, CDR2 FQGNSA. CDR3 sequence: CASSRRPQRLVRNDEQFF. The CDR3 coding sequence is TGTGCCAGCAGCCGAAGGCCGCAGAGGCTAGTCCGGAATGATGAGCAGTTCTTC.

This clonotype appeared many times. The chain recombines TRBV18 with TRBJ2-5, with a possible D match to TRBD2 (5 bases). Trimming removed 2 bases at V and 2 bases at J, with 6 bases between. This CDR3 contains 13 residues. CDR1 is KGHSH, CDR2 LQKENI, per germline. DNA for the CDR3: TGTGCCAGCTCACCATCGGGACAAGAGACCCAGTACTTC. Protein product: CASSPSGQETQYF.

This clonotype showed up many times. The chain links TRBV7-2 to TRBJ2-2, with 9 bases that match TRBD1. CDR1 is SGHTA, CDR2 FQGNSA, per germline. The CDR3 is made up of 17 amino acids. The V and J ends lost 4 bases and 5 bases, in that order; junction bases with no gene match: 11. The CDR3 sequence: CASSSGYGTGRTGELFF. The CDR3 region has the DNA TGTGCCAGCAGCTCCGGATATGGGACAGGGCGAACCGGGGAGCTGTTTTTT.

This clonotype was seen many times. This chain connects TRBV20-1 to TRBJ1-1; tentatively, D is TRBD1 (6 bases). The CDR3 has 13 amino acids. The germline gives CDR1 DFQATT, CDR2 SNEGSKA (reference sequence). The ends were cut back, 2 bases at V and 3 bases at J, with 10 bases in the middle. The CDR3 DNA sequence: TGCAGTGCTAGAAGGGGGGCCGACACTGAAGCTTTCTTT. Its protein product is CSARRGADTEAFF.

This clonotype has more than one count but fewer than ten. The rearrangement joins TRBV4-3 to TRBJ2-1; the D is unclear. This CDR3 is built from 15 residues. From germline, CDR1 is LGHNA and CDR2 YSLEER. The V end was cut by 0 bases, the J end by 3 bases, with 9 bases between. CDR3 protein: CASSQEWLYYNEQFF. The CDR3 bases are TGCGCCAGCAGCCAAGAATGGCTCTACTACAATGAGCAGTTCTTC.